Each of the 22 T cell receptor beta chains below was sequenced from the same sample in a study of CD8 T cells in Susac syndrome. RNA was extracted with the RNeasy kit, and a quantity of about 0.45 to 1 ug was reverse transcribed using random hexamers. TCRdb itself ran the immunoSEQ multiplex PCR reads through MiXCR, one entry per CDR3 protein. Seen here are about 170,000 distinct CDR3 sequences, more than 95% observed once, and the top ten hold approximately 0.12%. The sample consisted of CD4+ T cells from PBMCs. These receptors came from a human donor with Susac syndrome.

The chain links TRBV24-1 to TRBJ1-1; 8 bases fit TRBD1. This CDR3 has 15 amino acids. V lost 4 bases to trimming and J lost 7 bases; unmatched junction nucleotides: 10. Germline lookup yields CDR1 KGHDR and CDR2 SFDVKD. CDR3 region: CATSDSIQTGDEAFF. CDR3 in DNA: TGTGCCACCAGTGACTCAATTCAGACAGGGGATGAAGCTTTCTTT.

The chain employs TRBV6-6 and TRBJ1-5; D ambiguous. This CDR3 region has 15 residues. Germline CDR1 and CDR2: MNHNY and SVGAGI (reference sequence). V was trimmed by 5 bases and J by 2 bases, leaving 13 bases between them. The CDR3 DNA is TGTGCCAGCAGTCCCGCGGGGAACGGCAATCAGCCCCAGCATTTT. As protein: CASSPAGNGNQPQHF.

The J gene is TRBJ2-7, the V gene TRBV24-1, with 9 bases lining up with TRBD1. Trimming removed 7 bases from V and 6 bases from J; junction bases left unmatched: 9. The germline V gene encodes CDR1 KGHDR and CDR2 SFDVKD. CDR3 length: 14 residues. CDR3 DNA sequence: TGTGCCACCAGGAGGACAGGGGATCATCTCGAGCAGTACTTC. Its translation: CATRRTGDHLEQYF.

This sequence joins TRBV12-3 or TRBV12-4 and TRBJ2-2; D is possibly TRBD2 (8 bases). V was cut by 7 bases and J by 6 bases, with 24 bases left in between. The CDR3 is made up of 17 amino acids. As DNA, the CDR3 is TGTGCCAGCACCCGAGGGGGCGGAGCGGGAGTCCCCGGGGAGCTGTTTTTT. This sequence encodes CASTRGGGAGVPGELFF.

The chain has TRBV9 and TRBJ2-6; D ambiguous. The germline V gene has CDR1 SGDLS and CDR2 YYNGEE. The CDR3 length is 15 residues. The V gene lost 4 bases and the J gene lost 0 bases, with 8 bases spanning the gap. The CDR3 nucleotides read TGTGCCAGCAGCTCAAAAGGCTCTGGGGCCAACGTCCTGACTTTC. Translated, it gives CASSSKGSGANVLTF.

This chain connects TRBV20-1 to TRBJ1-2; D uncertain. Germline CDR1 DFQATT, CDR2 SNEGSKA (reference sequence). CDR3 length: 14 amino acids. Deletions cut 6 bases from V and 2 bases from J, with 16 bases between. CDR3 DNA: TGCAGTGCACCCAGCCAGCTCTTAAACTATGGCTACACCTTC. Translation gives CSAPSQLLNYGYTF.

The CDR3 is CAISDKDLNEQFF. Written as DNA, the CDR3 is TGTGCCATCAGTGATAAAGACCTGAATGAGCAGTTCTTC. The J gene is TRBJ2-1, the V gene TRBV10-3, with D uncertain. Per the germline V gene, CDR1 is ENHRY and CDR2 is SYGVKD. V was trimmed by 3 bases and J by 7 bases, leaving 10 bases between them. CDR3 length: 13 residues.

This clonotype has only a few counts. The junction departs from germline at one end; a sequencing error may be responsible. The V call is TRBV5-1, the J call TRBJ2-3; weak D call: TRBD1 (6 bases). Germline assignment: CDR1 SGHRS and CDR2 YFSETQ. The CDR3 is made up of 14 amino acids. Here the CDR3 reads CASSRGSSTDTQYF. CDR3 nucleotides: TGTGCCAGCAGCAGGGGTTCTAGCACAGATACGCAGTATTTT.

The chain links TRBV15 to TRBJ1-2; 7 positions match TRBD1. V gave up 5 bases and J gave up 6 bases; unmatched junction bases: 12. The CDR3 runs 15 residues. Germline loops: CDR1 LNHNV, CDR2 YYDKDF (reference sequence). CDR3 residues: CATSRRGGRGNGYTF. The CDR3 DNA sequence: TGTGCCACCAGCCGCAGGGGGGGCAGGGGAAATGGCTACACCTTC.

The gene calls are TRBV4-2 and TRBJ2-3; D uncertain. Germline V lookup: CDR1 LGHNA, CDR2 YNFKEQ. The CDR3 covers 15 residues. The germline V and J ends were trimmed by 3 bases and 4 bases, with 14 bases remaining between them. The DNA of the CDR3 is TGTGCCAGCAGCCACCTTTACCCGCCGGCAGATACGCAGTATTTT. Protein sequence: CASSHLYPPADTQYF.

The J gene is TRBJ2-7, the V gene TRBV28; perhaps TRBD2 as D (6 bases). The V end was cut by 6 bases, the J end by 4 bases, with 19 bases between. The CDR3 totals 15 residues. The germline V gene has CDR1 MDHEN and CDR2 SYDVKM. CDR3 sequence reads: CASRTPEGRGYEQYF. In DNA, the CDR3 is TGTGCCAGCAGAACCCCAGAGGGGCGGGGTTACGAGCAGTACTTC.

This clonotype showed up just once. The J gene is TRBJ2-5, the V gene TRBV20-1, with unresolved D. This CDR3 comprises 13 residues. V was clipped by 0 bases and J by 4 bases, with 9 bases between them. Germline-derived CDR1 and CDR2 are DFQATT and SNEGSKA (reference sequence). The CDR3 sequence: CSARDPSPETQYF. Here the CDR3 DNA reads TGCAGTGCTAGAGACCCCTCCCCAGAGACCCAGTACTTC.

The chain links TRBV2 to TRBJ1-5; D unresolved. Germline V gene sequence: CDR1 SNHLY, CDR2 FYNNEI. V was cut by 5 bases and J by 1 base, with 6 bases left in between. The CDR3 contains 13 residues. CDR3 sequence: CASSRGSNQPQHF. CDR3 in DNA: TGTGCCAGCAGTAGAGGGAGCAATCAGCCCCAGCATTTT.

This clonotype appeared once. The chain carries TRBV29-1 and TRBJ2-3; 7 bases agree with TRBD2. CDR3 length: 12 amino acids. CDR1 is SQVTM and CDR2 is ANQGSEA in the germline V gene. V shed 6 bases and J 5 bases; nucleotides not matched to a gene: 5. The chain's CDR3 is CSVAPSGDTQYF. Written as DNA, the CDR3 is TGCAGCGTCGCCCCTAGCGGAGATACGCAGTATTTT.

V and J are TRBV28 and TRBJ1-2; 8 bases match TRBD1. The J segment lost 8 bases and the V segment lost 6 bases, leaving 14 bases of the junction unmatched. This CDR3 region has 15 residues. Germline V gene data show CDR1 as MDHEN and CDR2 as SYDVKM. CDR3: CASSYLLGRGQGYTF. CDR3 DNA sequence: TGTGCCAGCAGCTATCTCCTTGGCAGGGGGCAGGGCTACACCTTC.

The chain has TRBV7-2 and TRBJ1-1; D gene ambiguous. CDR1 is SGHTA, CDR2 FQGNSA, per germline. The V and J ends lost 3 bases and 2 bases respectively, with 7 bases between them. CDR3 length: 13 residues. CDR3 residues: CASSFPPNTEAFF. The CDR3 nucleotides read TGTGCCAGCAGCTTCCCCCCAAACACTGAAGCTTTCTTT.

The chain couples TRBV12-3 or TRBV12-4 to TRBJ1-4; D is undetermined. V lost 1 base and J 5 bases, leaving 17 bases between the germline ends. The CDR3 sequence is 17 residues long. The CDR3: CASSLGAARRPNEKLFF. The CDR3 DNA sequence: TGTGCCAGCAGTTTAGGAGCAGCCCGACGACCGAATGAAAAACTGTTTTTT.

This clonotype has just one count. The chain's CDR3 is CASSPPRDKHNEQFF. The CDR3 coding sequence is TGTGCCAGCAGTCCGCCGAGGGACAAACACAATGAGCAGTTCTTC. This chain joins TRBV2 and TRBJ2-1, with D possibly TRBD1 on 6 matching bases. There are 15 residues in the CDR3. Per germline, CDR1 SNHLY and CDR2 FYNNEI. V was shortened by 5 bases and J by 5 bases, with 16 bases between the two germline ends.

This CDR3 is CAISLAGADTDTQYF. The CDR3 bases are TGTGCCATCAGTCTAGCGGGAGCGGACACAGATACGCAGTATTTT. The J gene is TRBJ2-3, the V gene TRBV10-3; TRBD2 agrees at 10 bases. Germline lookup yields CDR1 ENHRY and CDR2 SYGVKD. The V and J ends lost 5 bases and 2 bases, in that order; junction bases with no gene match: 4. The CDR3 has 15 residues.

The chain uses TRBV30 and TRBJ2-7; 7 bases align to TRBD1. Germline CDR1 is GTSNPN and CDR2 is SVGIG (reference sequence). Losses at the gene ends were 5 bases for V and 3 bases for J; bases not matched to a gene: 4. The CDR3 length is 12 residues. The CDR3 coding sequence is TGTGCCTGGCGGGACAGCTACTACGAGCAGTACTTC. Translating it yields CAWRDSYYEQYF.

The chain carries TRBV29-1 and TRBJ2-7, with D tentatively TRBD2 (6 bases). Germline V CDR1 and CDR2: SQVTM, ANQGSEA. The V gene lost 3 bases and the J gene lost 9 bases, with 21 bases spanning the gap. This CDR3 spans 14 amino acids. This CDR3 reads CSVEGREVRRGQYV. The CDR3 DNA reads TGCAGCGTTGAGGGCAGGGAGGTACGTCGAGGGCAGTACGTC.

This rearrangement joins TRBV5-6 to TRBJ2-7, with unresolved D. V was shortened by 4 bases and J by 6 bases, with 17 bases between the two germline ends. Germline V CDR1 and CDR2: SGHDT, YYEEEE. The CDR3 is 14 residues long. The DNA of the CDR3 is TGTGCCAGCAGCCCGGCCAGGTTTAAGGGCGAGCAGTACGTC. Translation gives CASSPARFKGEQYV.